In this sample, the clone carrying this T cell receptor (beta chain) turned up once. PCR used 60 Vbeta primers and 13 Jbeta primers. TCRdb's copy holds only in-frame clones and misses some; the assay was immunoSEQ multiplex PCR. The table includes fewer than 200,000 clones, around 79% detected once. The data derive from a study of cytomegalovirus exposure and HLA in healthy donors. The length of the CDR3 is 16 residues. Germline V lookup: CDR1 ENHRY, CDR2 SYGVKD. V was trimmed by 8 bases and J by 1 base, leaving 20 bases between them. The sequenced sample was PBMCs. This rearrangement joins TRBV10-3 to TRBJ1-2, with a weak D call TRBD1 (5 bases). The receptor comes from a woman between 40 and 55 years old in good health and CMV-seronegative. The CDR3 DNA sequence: TGTGCCATCCGCGAGGCAGGGCCCTCTGATAACTATGGCTACACCTTC. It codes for CAIREAGPSDNYGYTF.